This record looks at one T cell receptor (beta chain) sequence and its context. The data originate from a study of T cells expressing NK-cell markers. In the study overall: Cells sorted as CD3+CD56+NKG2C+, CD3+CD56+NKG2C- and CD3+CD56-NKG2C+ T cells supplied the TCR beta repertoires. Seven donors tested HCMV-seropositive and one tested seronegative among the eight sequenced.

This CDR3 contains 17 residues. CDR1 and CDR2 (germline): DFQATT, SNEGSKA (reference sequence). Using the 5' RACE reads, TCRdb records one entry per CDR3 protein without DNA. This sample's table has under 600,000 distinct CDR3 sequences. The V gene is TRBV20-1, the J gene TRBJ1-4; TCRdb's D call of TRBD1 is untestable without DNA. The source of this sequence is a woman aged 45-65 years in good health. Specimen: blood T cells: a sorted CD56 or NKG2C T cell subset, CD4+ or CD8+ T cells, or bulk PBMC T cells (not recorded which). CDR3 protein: CSARFSRDRGPGEKLFF.